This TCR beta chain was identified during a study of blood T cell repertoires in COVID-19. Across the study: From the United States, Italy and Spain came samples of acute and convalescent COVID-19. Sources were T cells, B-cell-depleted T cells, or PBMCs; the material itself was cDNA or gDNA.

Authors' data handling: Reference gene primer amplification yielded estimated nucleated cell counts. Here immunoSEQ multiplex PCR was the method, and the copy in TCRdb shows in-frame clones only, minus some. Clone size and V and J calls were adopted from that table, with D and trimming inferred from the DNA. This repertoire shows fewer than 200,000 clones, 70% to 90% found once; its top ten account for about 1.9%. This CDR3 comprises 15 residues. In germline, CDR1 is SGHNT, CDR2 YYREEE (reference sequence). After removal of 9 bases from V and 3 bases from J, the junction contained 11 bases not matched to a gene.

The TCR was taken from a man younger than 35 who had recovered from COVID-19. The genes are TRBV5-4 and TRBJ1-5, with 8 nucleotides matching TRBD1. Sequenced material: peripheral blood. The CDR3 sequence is CATRQGRNSNQPQHF. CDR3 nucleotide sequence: TGTGCCACTCGACAGGGGAGGAATTCCAATCAGCCCCAGCATTTT.